This T cell receptor beta chain was obtained from a study of vaccination and CD4 T cells after COVID-19. Study background: Convalescent cases comprised some 10 mild and one severe, all SARS-CoV-2 positive by nasal swab PCR. At a median approximately 97 days (range 35 to 161) after diagnosis, post-COVID samples were drawn. The interval from dose two to post-vaccine sampling had a median of roughly 72 days, and it ranged from 14 to 241.

Sequencing of DNA taken from cultured CD4+ T cells relied on the Oncomine TCR Beta short-read assay. TCRdb itself ran the PCR reads through MiXCR, one entry per CDR3 protein. The sample yields under 25,000 distinct CDR3 sequences, about three fifths seen once. General observations from the study: Among those convalescent, a median approximately 83% of reactive clones emerged solely post-vaccination.

Remarks on this clonotype: Its antigen is undetermined.

Treatment indicated: approximately 10-day PBMC culture with coronavirus spike peptide pools or control peptides (ViraFEST assay). This receptor was identified in a human donor who had recovered from COVID-19. The sample taken for sequencing was CD4+ T cells from blood, cultured in vitro.

DNA for the CDR3: TGTGCCATCAGTGAGCCGACAGGGGGCGTCTACGAGCAGTACTTC. It codes for CAISEPTGGVYEQYF. This chain connects TRBV10-3 to TRBJ2-7, with 10 bases matching TRBD1. CDR3 length: 15 residues. CDR1 and CDR2 (germline): ENHRY, SYGVKD. The V gene end was trimmed by 2 bases and the J gene end by 3 bases; junction bases not matched to a gene: 4.